This T cell receptor beta chain was sequenced in a study of cytomegalovirus exposure and HLA in healthy donors (dated by TCRdb to 2016 to 2017). Looking at the study overall: An earlier analysis of 587 of the donors reported roughly 300 Gb of sequence data and 117 million unique TCR beta sequences from about 180 million T cells. Approximately 300 gigabases of sequencing data and around 85 million unique TCR sequences made up an early release that covered nearly 650 HLA-typed donors. Of the 350 to 450 genotyped donors, less than 90% were placed in the genetic ancestry cluster associated with self-reported Caucasian donors. The study aimed to test whether cataloging public T cell receptors could reveal signatures of past pathogen exposure. The study profiled the T cell repertoires of 500 to 800 subjects by immunosequencing and related them to cytomegalovirus serostatus. A separate validation cohort of roughly 120 different subjects was used in addition to the approximately 700-subject first cohort. To predict cytomegalovirus infection status, the study combined high-throughput TCR immunosequencing, statistical association of individual TCRs with disease status, and machine learning. A later analysis re-examined previously published TCR beta repertoires from roughly 720 donors and added high-resolution HLA genotyping to investigate patterns of TCR occurrence. The later analysis used no new phenotypic data to find candidate immune exposures, relying instead on TCR beta sequences and their occurrence across donors. In an earlier analysis of several hundred of the donors, high-throughput TCR beta sequencing was used to judge whether each TCR beta V gene segment behaved as functional or pseudogenic. Donor age, sex, ethnicity and CMV serostatus were compiled together with the repertoire data. In a later genetic analysis, genome-wide SNP genotypes for about three fifths of the roughly 670 donors were used, and that subset was treated as a discovery cohort. All discovery cohort repertoires had been generated on a single sequencing platform. Both class I and class II loci were covered by HLA typing, at four-digit resolution. Typing coverage varied by locus: roughly 629-640 donors for A, B, C, DRB1 and DQB1; under 550 for DQA1; about 570 for DPA1; around 450 for DPB1. About 5 DR-DQ haplotypes were handled as single units for association and clustering, since linkage in the cohort was strong. Across about 370 genotyped donors of the cohort, an average of approximately 240,000 unique TCR beta nucleotide sequences per donor were sequenced, and roughly a sixth of those sequences were non-productive. What the research found in general, with its limitations: In an earlier analysis of approximately 590 of the donors, most TCR beta V segments were observed in productive rearrangements about 90% or about 30% of the time, broadly matching IMGT annotations. A total of about 180 TCR beta chains were listed by the study as associated with cytomegalovirus. A later analysis found that most CMV-associated TCR beta chains appeared HLA-restricted, with HLA associations seemingly driven largely by CMV exposure. Three of the identified cytomegalovirus-associated TCR beta chains were confirmed in vitro to be specific for cytomegalovirus antigens. Most TCR sequences were seen in very few donors, while some public TCRs were found in many individuals. Sequencing depth was assumed to be roughly uniform across donors in the presence/absence analyses, though that assumption may not hold. Because some donors lacked HLA typing at each locus, the association tests relied only on the typed subset. Specific HLA alleles were associated with 16,951 TCR beta sequences at a false discovery rate of 0.05 in a later analysis. In a later analysis, several top co-occurrence clusters were reported to appear linked to parvovirus B19, influenza, CMV and Epstein-Barr virus. In a later genetic analysis, a missense DCLRE1C variant was associated with V-gene and J-gene trimming of TCR beta chains, and the association was replicated in an independent cohort. Because counts were too low, seventeen rarely observed V segments, including chromosome 9 orphons, were excluded from the earlier analysis of 500 to 700 of the donors. A further reported finding was that TCR beta sequences accurately predicted the HLA-A and HLA-B alleles for most subjects in the first cohort. According to a later genetic analysis, donors in an Asian-associated ancestry cluster had fewer N-insertions in productive TCRs than the approximately 650-donor mean. In a later analysis, HLA-associated TCR beta chains showed more clonal expansion and lower generation probabilities than non-associated chains that were equally common. Some IMGT-functional V segments, including TRBV6-2 and TRBV6-3, could not be told apart with the 87-base-pair reads, so those segments were excluded. Only TCR beta chains were sequenced in this cohort, and the absence of alpha or paired-chain data limited detectable features. The authors suggested that the approach could potentially be generalized to other disease states and immunological phenotypes. Cytomegalovirus status was reported to be diagnosed by the classifier with high specificity and sensitivity in both the original and validation cohorts. Linkage disequilibrium might explain the correlated functional status among segregating V segments, but an unknown experimental factor could not be excluded. A group of highly shared sequence variants was considered likely to be a technical artifact of the sequencing pipeline. Immune exposure information for the cohort was limited to CMV serostatus. In a later analysis, TCR association rates were found to vary across HLA loci, with the most associated TCRs seen for DRB1 alleles and the fewest for HLA-C alleles. Strong co-occurrence of HLA alleles, especially DR and DQ, made assigning TCR associations to individual alleles difficult.

Library generation was performed with the immunoSEQ multiplex PCR assay. For the multiplex PCR, a mixture combining 60 forward primers for TCR Vbeta segments and 13 reverse primers for TCR Jbeta segments was used. Amplification of the CDR3 region of rearranged TCR beta genes was performed with a multiplex PCR assay on genomic DNA. The amplified TCR beta libraries were sequenced on the Illumina HiSeq System as 87-base-pair reads. In the authors' own workflow: A later analysis tallied around 82 million unique TCR beta chains across the roughly 610 repertoires, and approximately 11 million of those chains were shared by two or more donors. To remove PCR and sequencing errors, raw reads were error-corrected and collapsed into unique sequences using a nearest-neighbor algorithm that merged closely related sequences. CDR3 sequences were aligned to IMGT reference sequences to assign V, D and J gene segments. For a sequence to be retained, a match of at least six nucleotides was required to both a V gene segment and a J gene segment. Rearrangements were classified as productive when the CDR3 lacked stop codons and remained in frame with V and J, and all other rearrangements were classified as non-productive. CDR3 was defined by IMGT convention, running from the second conserved V-encoded cysteine to the conserved J-encoded phenylalanine. Sequences without an unambiguous match to a single V gene segment were excluded from the earlier analysis of 450 to 650 of the donors. In an earlier analysis of around 590 of the donors, a V segment was called functional when productive rearrangements were above 56.7%, and segregating when the standard deviation between donors exceeded 5%. A statistical classification framework was built to diagnose cytomegalovirus status from the catalog of TCR beta chain sequences. A later analysis assigned V and J genes by comparing TCR nucleotide sequences with IMGT/GENE-DB human TR gene sequences. Using the TCRdist pipeline, a later analysis assigned CDR3 sequences along with most-parsimonious VDJ recombination scenarios. In a later analysis, each TCR beta chain was defined by its CDR3 amino acid sequence together with its V-gene family, and reads lacking a unique V-gene family were excluded. A later analysis removed 600 or so highly shared, low-generation-probability nucleotide sequences to deal with suspected cross-contamination and a sequencing artifact. For each public chain, a later analysis derived a clonal expansion index from normalized ranks of inferred template counts within each repertoire. In a later analysis, generation probabilities were computed with a VDJ recombination model fitted to out-of-frame rearrangements, and the resulting probabilities were checked against IGoR. Hypergeometric tests were used in a later analysis to score TCR-TCR, TCR-HLA and TCR-CMV co-occurrence, with a repertoire-size bias correction applied to the TCR pairs. A later analysis estimated false discovery rates by permuting HLA or CMV assignments 20 times. A later analysis grouped co-occurring TCRs with DBSCAN, adding TCRdist sequence similarity when clustering within HLA-allele-positive subsets. Repertoires with fewer than 30,000 or more than 120,000 public chains were left out of co-occurrence clustering, as were about 5 repertoires with anomalous nucleotide sharing. Sourced from immuneACCESS, this table was stored by TCRdb with only in-frame sequences that have V and J called. A share of the clones is absent; for the studies checked, an unresolved V gene accounts for under half, and the remainder has no known explanation. That table furnishes V, J and clone size, whereas the DNA furnished D and trimming. The sample includes about 140,000 clones, with over 60% observed a single time. 1.8% of the sample is held by the ten biggest clonotypes.

CDR1 and CDR2 (MNHEY, SMNVEV) derive from the germline V gene (reference sequence). Including the terminal cysteine and phenylalanine, the CDR3 comprises 17 residues. Here the CDR3 DNA is all that survives: 51 bases in frame from base 1. The cohort consisted of hundreds of healthy bone marrow donors. Cohort members were all nominally healthy when sampled, although unrecorded immune exposures were likely present. The donor tested CMV seronegative, placing the donor among the 300 to 400 seronegative members of the cohort. A peripheral blood sample was provided by each donor, and peripheral blood mononuclear cells were used for TCR beta sequencing. Genomic DNA was extracted from the blood cell samples with the Qiagen DNeasy Blood Extraction Kit. This clone was counted a single time. Its antigen specificity is not known. No clone much larger than this one lies a single base away; base qualities are absent.

What was sequenced was PBMCs. This sequence uses TRBV27 and TRBJ2-5; TRBD1 is a possible D gene, resting on 6 matching bases. The J call may be in error: the DNA end matches TRBJ2-7 better. This TCR came from a man aged 35 to 55 in good health and CMV-seronegative. The nucleotide sequence is given as TGTGCCAGCAGTTTATCCCCAGACAGGCTACATCCGAACGAGCAGTACTTC. Translation gives CASSLSPDRLHPNEQYF.